This T cell receptor beta chain was documented in a study of identifying expanded T cells in peripheral blood. Findings and limits, study-wide: Differentially abundant clones: around 1.2 between replicates, 16.4 at roughly 15 days, more than 18 at four.

Data came from immunoSEQ multiplex PCR; TCRdb stores just in-frame clones and leaves some out. This table holds over 100,000 clones, about 88% found once. The germline gives CDR1 MNHEY, CDR2 SMNVEV (reference sequence). The V end was cut by 3 bases, the J end by 6 bases, with 12 bases between. The CDR3 sequence is 15 residues long. Remarks on this clone: Its antigen is still unknown.

The TCR comes from a person aged 18 to 75 in good health. The J gene is TRBJ1-6, the V gene TRBV27; the D is unclear. The sample taken for sequencing was blood. The CDR3: CASSFSTPANSPLHF. In nucleotides, the CDR3 is TGTGCCAGCAGTTTTAGTACGCCCGCTAATTCACCCCTCCACTTT.